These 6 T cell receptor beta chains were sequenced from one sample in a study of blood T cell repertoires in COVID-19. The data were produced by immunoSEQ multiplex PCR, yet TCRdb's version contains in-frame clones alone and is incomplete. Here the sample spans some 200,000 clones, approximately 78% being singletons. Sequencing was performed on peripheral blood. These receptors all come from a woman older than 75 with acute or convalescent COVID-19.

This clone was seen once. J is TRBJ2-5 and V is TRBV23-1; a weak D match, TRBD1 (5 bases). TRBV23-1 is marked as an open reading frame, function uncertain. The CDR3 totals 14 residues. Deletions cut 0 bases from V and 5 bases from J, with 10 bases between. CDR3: CASSQSPGLETQYF. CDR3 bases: TGCGCCAGCAGTCAATCGCCAGGGTTGGAGACCCAGTACTTC.

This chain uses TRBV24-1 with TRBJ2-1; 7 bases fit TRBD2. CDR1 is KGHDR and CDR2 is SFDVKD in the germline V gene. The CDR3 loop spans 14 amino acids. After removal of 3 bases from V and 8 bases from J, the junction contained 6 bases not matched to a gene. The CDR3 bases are TGTGCCACCAGTGATGGCGGGGGTAGGGATGAGCAGTTCTTC. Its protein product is CATSDGGGRDEQFF.

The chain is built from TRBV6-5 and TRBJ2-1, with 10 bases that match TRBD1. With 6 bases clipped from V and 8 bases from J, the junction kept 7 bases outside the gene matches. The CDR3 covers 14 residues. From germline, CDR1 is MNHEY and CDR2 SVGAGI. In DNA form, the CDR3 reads TGTGCCAGCAGCGGGACAGGGGTAGGCTATGAGCAGTTCTTC. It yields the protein CASSGTGVGYEQFF.

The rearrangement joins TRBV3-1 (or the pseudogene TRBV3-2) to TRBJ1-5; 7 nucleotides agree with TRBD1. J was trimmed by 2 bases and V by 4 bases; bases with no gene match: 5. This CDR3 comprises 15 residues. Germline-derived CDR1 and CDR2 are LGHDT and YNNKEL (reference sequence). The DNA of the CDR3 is TGTGCCAGCAGCCTACGTGGGACAGGCAATCAGCCCCAGCATTTT. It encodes CASSLRGTGNQPQHF.

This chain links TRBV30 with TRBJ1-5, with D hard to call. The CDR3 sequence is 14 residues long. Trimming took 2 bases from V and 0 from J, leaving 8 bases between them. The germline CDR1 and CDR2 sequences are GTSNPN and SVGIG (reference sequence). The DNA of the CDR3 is TGTGCCTGGAGTTTGAGTATTAGCAATCAGCCCCAGCATTTT. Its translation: CAWSLSISNQPQHF.

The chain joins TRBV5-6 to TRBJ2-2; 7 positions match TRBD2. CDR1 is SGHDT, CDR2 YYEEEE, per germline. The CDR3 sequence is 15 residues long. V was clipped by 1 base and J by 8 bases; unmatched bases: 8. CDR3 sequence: CASSLKGRASGELFF. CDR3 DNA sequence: TGTGCCAGCAGCTTGAAGGGGAGGGCCTCAGGGGAGCTGTTTTTT. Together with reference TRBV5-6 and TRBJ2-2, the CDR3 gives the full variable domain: DAGVTQSPTHLIKTRGQQVTLRCSPKSGHDTVSWYQQALGQGPQFIFQYYEEEERQRGNFPDRFSGHQFPNYSSELNVNALLLGDSALYLCASSLKGRASGELFFGEGSRLTVL.